This record looks at one T cell receptor (beta chain) sequence and its context. Assay used: immunoSEQ multiplex PCR; TCRdb lists only in-frame clones, some missing. The repertoire holds 55,000 to 80,000 clones, with over 80% as singletons. J was trimmed by 2 bases and V by 5 bases; bases with no gene match: 10. The CDR3 runs to 17 residues. Germline V gene data show CDR1 as SEHNR and CDR2 as FQNEAQ (reference sequence). This entry comes from a study of blood T cell repertoires in COVID-19. The wider study: Spain, Italy and the United States supplied samples that represented acute and convalescent COVID-19.

The sequenced sample consisted of peripheral blood. The rearrangement links TRBV7-9 to TRBJ2-3, with 10 bases that match TRBD2. This TCR derives from a human donor in a cohort sampled during active COVID-19. CDR3 coding DNA: TGTGCCAGCAGCACCAGAAGCGGGAGGGCCGTCACAGATACGCAGTATTTT. Translated: CASSTRSGRAVTDTQYF.